Below are 18 T cell receptor beta chains sequenced from a single sample in a study of blood T cell repertoires in COVID-19. The method was immunoSEQ multiplex PCR; TCRdb's version includes in-frame clones alone and lacks a portion of them. The sample lists 200,000 to 250,000 clones; more than 80% were seen once. The sequenced sample was peripheral blood. Every receptor here comes from a woman aged 80 or older with COVID-19, enrolled during active disease.

The rearrangement links TRBV12-3 or TRBV12-4 to TRBJ1-1; D uncertain. This CDR3 spans 13 amino acids. Trimming removed 6 bases at V and 3 bases at J, with 11 bases between. The CDR3 loop is CASSLPVYTEAFF. DNA for the CDR3: TGTGCCAGCAGCCTGCCGGTCTACACTGAAGCTTTCTTT.

The chain recombines TRBV19 with TRBJ1-2, with TRBD1 as a possible D gene (5 bases). Germline CDR1 and CDR2: LNHDA and SQIVND (reference sequence). With 3 bases removed from V and 4 bases from J, the gap between germline ends came to 21 bases. CDR3 length equals 17 residues. CDR3 bases: TGTGCCAGTAGTATGTTTGGCGGGGCAGAAGCTCCCTATGGCTACACCTTC. Its protein is CASSMFGGAEAPYGYTF.

The chain is built from TRBV9 and TRBJ2-2; no definite D call. The germline V gene has CDR1 SGDLS and CDR2 YYNGEE. The germline V and J ends were trimmed by 2 bases and 6 bases, with 5 bases remaining between them. This CDR3 contains 12 residues. The CDR3: CASSVRSGELFF. The CDR3 nucleotides are TGTGCCAGCAGCGTTCGGTCCGGGGAGCTGTTTTTT.

This clone was seen once. The V gene is TRBV4-1, the J gene TRBJ2-3; D gene ambiguous. V shed 3 bases and J shed 0 bases, with 10 bases lying between them. Germline V gives CDR1 MGHRA, CDR2 YSYEKL. This CDR3 is built from 15 residues. The CDR3 loop is CASSQNEISTDTQYF. CDR3 coding DNA: TGCGCCAGCAGCCAGAATGAGATAAGCACAGATACGCAGTATTTT.

The count of this clone is one. V usage is TRBV5-5 and J usage is TRBJ1-3, with 7 bases matching TRBD1. This CDR3 is built from 16 residues. V was clipped by 1 base and J by 7 bases; unmatched bases: 11. The germline gives CDR1 SGHKS, CDR2 YYEKEE (reference sequence). The CDR3 bases are TGTGCCAGCAGCTTGAGGACGGAGGGGGCATGGAACACCATATATTTT. Translating it yields CASSLRTEGAWNTIYF.

This clone is a singleton in its sample. The V and J genes are TRBV3-1 (or the pseudogene TRBV3-2) and TRBJ1-1; 9 bases are a match to TRBD1. CDR3 length: 14 amino acids. Looked up from germline, CDR1 is LGHDT and CDR2 is YNNKEL (reference sequence). V dropped 4 bases and J dropped 11; count of bases not matched to a gene: 11. The CDR3 nucleotides are TGTGCCAGCAGCCTTTTAACGACAGGGGGAGACGCTTTCTTT. Amino acids: CASSLLTTGGDAFF.

This clone was seen a handful of times. This rearrangement joins TRBV28 to TRBJ1-5, with 7 bases lining up with TRBD1. Germline V gene sequence: CDR1 MDHEN, CDR2 SYDVKM. J gave up 6 bases and V 4 bases, and 15 bases lay outside the gene matches. The CDR3 contains 17 residues. Here the CDR3 reads CASSSPGGQGVGQPQHF. CDR3 bases: TGTGCCAGCAGTTCCCCGGGCGGGCAGGGGGTAGGTCAGCCCCAGCATTTT.

This chain joins TRBV5-1 and TRBJ1-5; TRBD1 aligns across 9 bases. The length of the CDR3 is 17 residues. J lost 0 bases, V lost 0 bases, and 4 bases had no gene match. Germline lookup yields CDR1 SGHRS and CDR2 YFSETQ. CDR3 residues: CASSLGTGAYSNQPQHF. CDR3 bases: TGCGCCAGCAGCTTGGGGACAGGGGCCTATAGCAATCAGCCCCAGCATTTT.

A word on this clone: The junction differs from germline at one of its ends, possibly a read error. V is TRBV11-2 and J is TRBJ2-7; 7 bases are shared with TRBD2. The length of the CDR3 is 13 residues. Per the germline V gene, CDR1 is SGHAT and CDR2 is FQNNGV. In nucleotides, the CDR3 is TGTGCCAGCAGCCCCCCCGGACTAGGGGCGCAGAGCTTC. Translating gives CASSPPGLGAQSF.

The chain employs TRBV7-9 and TRBJ2-7, with D uncertain. The CDR3 has 16 residues. The V and J ends lost 5 bases and 0 bases respectively, with 17 bases between them. The V gene's germline CDR1 is SEHNR and CDR2 FQNEAQ (reference sequence). The CDR3 nucleotides are TGTGCCAGCAGCCCAGCGCTTGGCCCTAGCTCCTACGAGCAGTACTTC. Amino acids: CASSPALGPSSYEQYF.

The chain carries TRBV29-1 and TRBJ2-1, with 7 bases matching TRBD2. The CDR3 length is 14 residues. V trimming: 5 bases; J trimming: 10 bases; junction bases outside the gene matches: 14. CDR1 and CDR2 from the germline V gene are SQVTM and ANQGSEA. The CDR3 sequence: CSVRPRLPGGEQFF. CDR3 nucleotides: TGCAGCGTTAGGCCGCGGTTGCCCGGGGGGGAGCAGTTCTTC.

The chain carries TRBV5-8 and TRBJ2-5; TRBD2 matches at 9 bases. The CDR3 spans 15 residues. Losses at the gene ends were 3 bases for V and 5 bases for J; bases not matched to a gene: 8. The germline gives CDR1 SGHTS, CDR2 YDEGEE. The CDR3 region is CASSSLSGSLETQYF. The CDR3 DNA reads as TGTGCCAGCAGCTCGCTTAGCGGGAGTTTGGAGACCCAGTACTTC.

The chain combines TRBV3-1 (or the pseudogene TRBV3-2) with TRBJ1-1; no clear D. V lost 1 base, J lost 5 bases, and 11 bases lay in between. Germline V gene sequence: CDR1 LGHDT, CDR2 YNNKEL (reference sequence). The CDR3 is 14 residues long. CDR3 region: CASSQVIGVTEAFF. The CDR3 DNA sequence: TGTGCCAGCAGCCAAGTGATCGGGGTGACTGAAGCTTTCTTT.

V and J are TRBV10-3 and TRBJ2-5; 7 nucleotides match TRBD1. V shed 10 bases and J 2 bases; nucleotides not matched to a gene: 7. The CDR3 runs to 13 residues. Germline CDR1 reads ENHRY; CDR2 reads SYGVKD. CDR3 protein: CANRGQPQETQYF. Written as DNA, the CDR3 is TGTGCCAATAGGGGACAGCCTCAAGAGACCCAGTACTTC.

The rearrangement uses TRBV5-1 and TRBJ2-2; 8 nucleotides match TRBD2. The CDR3 covers 18 residues. Looked up from germline, CDR1 is SGHRS and CDR2 is YFSETQ. The J segment lost 5 bases and the V segment lost 4 bases, leaving 16 bases of the junction unmatched. This chain's CDR3 is CASSAGLSGSTGTGELFF. The CDR3 nucleotides are TGCGCCAGCAGCGCGGGACTAAGCGGGAGTACGGGTACCGGGGAGCTGTTTTTT.

V gene TRBV5-1 combines with J gene TRBJ2-5; possible D gene TRBD2, 5 bases. V gave up 2 bases and J gave up 3 bases, with 8 bases separating them. The CDR3 runs 13 residues. Per germline, CDR1 SGHRS and CDR2 YFSETQ. The CDR3 nucleotides read TGCGCCAGCAGCTTTACAGCGGAAGAGACCCAGTACTTC. Its translation is CASSFTAEETQYF.

This clone appeared a few times. The gene calls are TRBV15 and TRBJ1-2; D may be TRBD1 (6 bases). This CDR3 has 18 amino acids. V dropped 3 bases and J dropped 2 bases, with 22 bases sitting between them. Per germline, CDR1 LNHNV and CDR2 YYDKDF (reference sequence). CDR3 protein: CATSSQLPGHLANYGYTF. Written as DNA, the CDR3 is TGTGCCACCAGCAGCCAACTGCCGGGACACTTGGCGAACTATGGCTACACCTTC.

This rearrangement joins TRBV7-9 to TRBJ1-5; D is undetermined. CDR3 length: 15 amino acids. V lost 4 bases and J 3 bases, leaving 13 bases between the germline ends. Germline CDR1 reads SEHNR; CDR2 reads FQNEAQ (reference sequence). The CDR3 loop is CASSSGNFPNQPQHF. DNA for the CDR3: TGTGCCAGCAGCTCCGGGAACTTCCCCAATCAGCCCCAGCATTTT.